Below are 10 T cell receptor beta chains sequenced from a single sample in a study of cytomegalovirus exposure and HLA in healthy donors. 60 Vbeta and 13 Jbeta primers were used in PCR. Profiling relied on immunoSEQ multiplex PCR, and the TCRdb table lists in-frame clones only, not all of them. The data show roughly 92,000 clones, with 81% seen just once and roughly 4% held by the top ten. Material: PBMCs. The receptors were sampled from a woman in her seventies in good health and CMV-seropositive.

The V call is TRBV19, the J call TRBJ2-1, with 9 bases identical to TRBD2. With 6 bases clipped from V and 7 bases from J, the junction kept 4 bases outside the gene matches. The CDR3 totals 13 residues. From germline, CDR1 is LNHDA and CDR2 SQIVND (reference sequence). The CDR3 DNA is TGTGCCAGTAGAGGTAGCGGGGGAAATGAGCAGTTCTTC. The encoded protein is CASRGSGGNEQFF. Combining the CDR3 with reference TRBV19 and TRBJ2-1 gives the whole variable domain DGGITQSPKYLFRKEGQNVTLSCEQNLNHDAMYWYRQDPGQGLRLIYYSQIVNDFQKGDIAEGYSVSREKKESFPLTVTSAQKNPTAFYLCASRGSGGNEQFFGPGTRLTVL.

In its sample, this clone was seen once. The chain employs TRBV19 and TRBJ2-7; no firm D call. Germline values: CDR1 LNHDA, CDR2 SQIVND (reference sequence). CDR3 length: 13 amino acids. With 5 bases removed from V and 1 base from J, the gap between germline ends came to 9 bases. CDR3 loop: CASSPRASYEQYF. The DNA of the CDR3 is TGTGCCAGTAGTCCGCGCGCTTCCTACGAGCAGTACTTC.

In this sample, this clone turned up once. This chain joins TRBV30 and TRBJ1-2; 7 bases agree with TRBD1. The junction had 7 bases not matched to a gene; V was cut back by 0 bases and J by 6 bases. CDR3 size: 14 residues. Germline loops: CDR1 GTSNPN, CDR2 SVGIG (reference sequence). In DNA, the CDR3 is TGTGCCTGGAGTGTACTCCCAGGGGGACATGGCTACACCTTC. The encoded protein is CAWSVLPGGHGYTF.

To note about this clone: The same CDR3 also results from other DNA sequences found in this sample. This rearrangement joins TRBV29-1 to TRBJ2-6; D perhaps matches TRBD1 (5 bases). The CDR3 totals 18 residues. With 0 bases removed from V and 0 bases from J, the gap between germline ends came to 15 bases. The germline V gene has CDR1 SQVTM and CDR2 ANQGSEA. This CDR3 reads CSVEDHLGRGSGANVLTF. CDR3 coding DNA: TGCAGCGTTGAAGACCACCTCGGAAGGGGCTCTGGGGCCAACGTCCTGACTTTC.

The chain recombines TRBV18 with TRBJ1-1; D unclear. Trimming pared 1 base from V and 1 base from J, leaving 10 bases between. The CDR3 loop spans 15 amino acids. Germline-derived CDR1 and CDR2 are KGHSH and LQKENI. In DNA form, the CDR3 reads TGTGCCAGCTCACCACAGAACATTCAGAACACTGAAGCTTTCTTT. Translating it yields CASSPQNIQNTEAFF.

The chain uses TRBV5-6 and TRBJ1-3; 7 nucleotides match TRBD1. Germline V CDR1 and CDR2: SGHDT, YYEEEE. The CDR3 sequence is 16 residues long. The trim removed 4 bases at V and 4 bases at J, leaving 11 bases unmatched. For the CDR3, the DNA is TGTGCCAGCAGCCCCAAGCACAGGGGCTTGGGAAACACCATATATTTT. This encodes CASSPKHRGLGNTIYF.

This chain joins TRBV7-2 and TRBJ1-3; 7 bases match TRBD1. V was pared by 5 bases and J by 4 bases, with 17 bases of the junction left unmatched. Germline V gene lookup returns CDR1 SGHTA and CDR2 FQGNSA. The CDR3 sequence is 18 residues long. CDR3 loop: CASSAHLRDSGSGNTIYF. The CDR3 bases are TGTGCCAGCAGCGCACACCTCCGGGACAGTGGGTCAGGAAACACCATATATTTT.

This clone was detected only once. The gene calls are TRBV5-1 and TRBJ2-1; TRBD2 aligns across 12 bases. The CDR3 contains 18 residues. V lost 3 bases to trimming and J lost 4 bases; unmatched junction nucleotides: 11. Per the germline V gene, CDR1 is SGHRS and CDR2 is YFSETQ. In DNA form, the CDR3 reads TGCGCCAGCAGCTCGGGGGGCCTAGCGGGAGGGCCGTACAATGAGCAGTTCTTC. Its translation is CASSSGGLAGGPYNEQFF.

V gene TRBV2 combines with J gene TRBJ1-5; D gene uncertain. The CDR3 runs 13 residues. Per the germline V gene, CDR1 is SNHLY and CDR2 is FYNNEI. V was clipped by 3 bases and J by 4 bases, with 7 bases between them. The CDR3 loop reads CASSDQANQPQHF. In DNA, the CDR3 is TGTGCCAGCAGTGACCAAGCAAATCAGCCCCAGCATTTT.

CDR3 DNA sequence: TGTGCCAGCAGCGCACGAACAGGGGCCGGGGAGCTGTTTTTT. It encodes CASSARTGAGELFF. V is TRBV9 and J is TRBJ2-2; 7 bases are shared with TRBD1. With V trimmed by 3 bases and J by 6 bases, 5 bases remained unmatched. The CDR3 consists of 14 residues. Germline V CDR1 and CDR2: SGDLS, YYNGEE.